Listed below are T cell receptor beta chains from one sample, sequenced in a study of CD8 T cells in ankylosing spondylitis. TCRdb reprocessed the 5' RACE reads with MiXCR, giving one entry per CDR3 protein. The sample records around 450,000 distinct CDR3 sequences, more than 25% being singletons. The sample taken for sequencing was blood, either unsorted or a sorted T cell fraction (not recorded which). The receptor set was obtained from a male donor with ankylosing spondylitis. CDR3s include the opening cysteine and the closing phenylalanine or tryptophan. Fields, in order: clone size, V gene, J gene, D gene, CDR3 length, CDR3 protein, CDR3 DNA. D genes are given only for firm matches. Clone size is shown for a subset of rows, as once, few, many or a class of expanded clone.

>few|TRBV28|TRBJ1-1|.|11
CASSSTRVAFF
TGTGCCAGCAGTTCTACGAGGGTAGCTTTCTTT
>few|TRBV11-2|TRBJ1-1|TRBD1|13
CASSLDRDRGTFF
TGTGCCAGCAGCTTAGACCGGGACAGGGGGACTTTCTTT
>few|TRBV10-3|TRBJ2-1|TRBD2|14
CATSTSGRDNEQFF
TGTGCCACCTCGACTAGCGGGAGGGACAATGAGCAGTTCTTC
>few|TRBV29-1|TRBJ1-1|TRBD1|15
CSVERQGRENTEAFF
TGCAGCGTTGAACGACAGGGGCGGGAGAACACTGAAGCTTTCTTT
>few|TRBV12-3/TRBV12-4|TRBJ2-1|TRBD1|11
CASSRQGVEFF
TGTGCCAGCAGTAGACAGGGGGTCGAGTTCTTC
>many|TRBV2|TRBJ2-3|.|14
CASSQDSSTDTQYF
TGTGCCAGCAGTCAAGATTCTAGCACAGATACGCAGTATTTT
>few|TRBV2|TRBJ2-1|TRBD1|15
CASRADRGLINEQFF
TGTGCCAGCAGGGCAGACAGGGGATTAATAAATGAGCAGTTCTTC
>few|TRBV11-2|TRBJ2-2|.|12
CASSIILRELFF
TGTGCCAGCAGCATTATCCTAAGGGAGCTGTTTTTT
>.|TRBV7-8|TRBJ2-3|.|15
CASSSRGPLTDTQYF
TGTGCCAGCAGCTCCCGAGGACCGCTCACAGATACGCAGTATTTT
>medium-sized|TRBV20-1|TRBJ2-5|.|13
CSASGWMKETQYF
TGCAGTGCTAGCGGGTGGATGAAGGAGACCCAGTACTTC
>.|TRBV24-1|TRBJ2-1|.|16
CATSDLSGLSYNEQFF
TGTGCCACCAGTGATTTGTCGGGCCTCTCCTACAATGAGCAGTTCTTC
>.|TRBV5-4|TRBJ1-1|TRBD1|15
CASSPAGGSYTEAFF
TGTGCCAGCAGCCCGGCAGGGGGCTCGTACACTGAAGCTTTCTTT
>.|TRBV4-1|TRBJ2-2|TRBD2|15
CASSPVGREAGELFF
TGCGCCAGCAGCCCAGTCGGGCGGGAGGCCGGGGAGCTGTTTTTT
>few|TRBV19|TRBJ1-2|TRBD1|12
CASGDRDYGYTF
TGTGCCAGTGGAGACAGGGACTATGGCTACACCTTC
>many|TRBV12-3/TRBV12-4|TRBJ1-1|.|14
CASSFQGAQGEAFF
TGTGCCAGCAGTTTTCAAGGGGCGCAGGGTGAAGCTTTCTTT
>once|TRBV2|TRBJ2-1|TRBD2|15
CASSGTSGRGNEQFF
TGTGCCAGCAGTGGGACTAGCGGCCGGGGGAATGAGCAGTTCTTC
>.|TRBV29-1|TRBJ2-3|.|12
CSVDGTTDTQYF
TGCAGCGTTGACGGGACCACAGATACGCAGTATTTT
>once|TRBV5-1|TRBJ1-2|.|14
CASSLGTAFYGYTF
TGCGCCAGCAGCTTGGGGACAGCCTTCTATGGCTACACCTTC
>.|TRBV7-2|TRBJ2-1|TRBD2|18
CASSSRPGLAVHSNEQFF
TGTGCCAGCAGCAGCCGACCGGGACTAGCGGTCCACAGTAATGAGCAGTTCTTC
>few|TRBV10-1|TRBJ1-2|.|13
CASSEDRVGGYTF
TGCGCCAGCAGTGAAGACAGAGTAGGTGGCTACACCTTC
>few|TRBV11-3|TRBJ2-1|.|15
CASSLGGGGDNEQFF
TGTGCCAGCAGCTTAGGGGGAGGTGGAGACAATGAGCAGTTCTTC
>.|TRBV30|TRBJ2-3|TRBD2|13
CATSGTVTDTQYF
TGTGCTACTAGCGGGACGGTTACAGATACGCAGTATTTT
>few|TRBV12-3/TRBV12-4|TRBJ2-5|TRBD2|13
CASSFGLAGTQYF
TGTGCCAGCAGTTTCGGACTAGCTGGGACCCAGTACTTC
>.|TRBV7-2|TRBJ1-2|TRBD1|13
CASSIGQGYGYTF
TGTGCCAGCAGCATAGGACAGGGTTACGGCTACACCTTC
>once|TRBV11-3|TRBJ2-3|.|15
CASSPGGGVTDTQYF
TGTGCCAGCAGCCCCGGAGGGGGAGTGACAGATACGCAGTATTTT
>.|TRBV3-1|TRBJ1-1|TRBD1|14
CASSNRGGDTEAFF
TGTGCCAGCAGCAACAGGGGGGGGGACACTGAAGCTTTCTTT
>.|TRBV20-1|TRBJ1-6|.|15
CSAFRGSSYNSPLHF
TGCAGTGCTTTCAGGGGTAGCTCCTATAATTCACCCCTCCACTTT
>few|TRBV29-1|TRBJ1-1|.|13
CSVGGDGWAEAFF
TGCAGCGTCGGAGGGGACGGCTGGGCTGAAGCTTTCTTT
>few|TRBV12-3/TRBV12-4|TRBJ1-2|.|14
CASSLQGPSGGYTF
TGTGCCAGCAGTTTACAGGGACCCTCGGGGGGCTACACCTTC
>few|TRBV12-3/TRBV12-4|TRBJ2-4|.|16
CASSFWDHSAKNIQYF
TGTGCCAGCAGTTTCTGGGACCACTCGGCCAAAAACATTCAGTACTTC
>.|TRBV12-3/TRBV12-4|TRBJ1-5|.|15
CASSSGTSTDQPQHF
TGTGCCAGCAGTTCCGGGACCTCAACCGATCAGCCCCAGCATTTT
>.|TRBV18|TRBJ1-5|.|14
CASSPWGSNQPQHF
TGTGCCAGCTCACCGTGGGGGAGCAATCAGCCCCAGCATTTT
>.|TRBV21-1|TRBJ2-1|.|16
CASSKDRQASRGEQFF
TGTGCCAGCAGCAAAGATAGGCAGGCGAGTAGGGGTGAGCAGTTCTTC
>few|TRBV20-1|TRBJ1-1|.|15
CSASEARWGNTEAFF
TGCAGTGCTAGTGAGGCTAGGTGGGGGAACACTGAAGCTTTCTTT
>few|TRBV10-1|TRBJ2-2|.|18
CASRLGQPRKRGTGELFF
TGCGCCAGCAGGTTAGGACAGCCCCGCAAGAGGGGCACCGGGGAGCTGTTTTTT
>.|TRBV29-1|TRBJ2-5|TRBD1|16
CSVEILGTGEQETQYF
TGCAGCGTTGAAATTTTGGGGACAGGGGAACAAGAGACCCAGTACTTC
>.|TRBV5-1|TRBJ2-5|.|13
CASSTDLQETQYF
TGCGCCAGCAGCACCGATTTGCAAGAGACCCAGTACTTC
>.|TRBV7-9|TRBJ2-7|TRBD2|12
CAIMGGAYEQYF
TGTGCCATCATGGGGGGGGCCTACGAGCAGTACTTC
>few|TRBV12-3/TRBV12-4|TRBJ2-5|.|15
CASSSVGPRQETQYF
TGTGCCAGCAGTTCCGTAGGACCTCGACAAGAGACCCAGTACTTC
>few|TRBV7-8|TRBJ2-7|TRBD2|14
CATTTSGGSYEQYF
TGTGCCACCACAACTAGCGGGGGCTCCTACGAGCAGTACTTC
>once|TRBV4-1|TRBJ2-1|.|17
CASSQDSWGLAKNEQFF
TGCGCCAGCAGCCAAGATTCCTGGGGGCTAGCGAAAAATGAGCAGTTCTTC
>.|TRBV20-1|TRBJ2-1|.|11
CSAPERREQFF
TGCAGTGCTCCCGAGCGGAGGGAGCAGTTCTTC
>once|TRBV15|TRBJ2-1|TRBD2|12
CATSRTSGEKFF
TGTGCCACCAGCCGGACTAGCGGGGAAAAGTTCTTC
>.|TRBV5-1|TRBJ2-3|TRBD2|14
CASGPVAGGDTQYF
TGCGCCAGCGGACCTGTAGCGGGAGGGGATACGCAGTATTTT
>.|TRBV6-1|TRBJ2-1|TRBD2|13
CASSGTSRDEQFF
TGTGCCAGCAGCGGGACTAGCCGCGATGAGCAGTTCTTC
>.|TRBV6-5|TRBJ1-2|TRBD1|13
CASSWTGRYGYTF
TGTGCCAGCAGTTGGACAGGGCGCTATGGCTACACCTTC
>many|TRBV11-2|TRBJ2-1|TRBD2|16
CASSLGDSGGYNEQFF
TGTGCCAGCAGCTTAGGGGATAGCGGGGGATACAATGAGCAGTTCTTC
>.|TRBV5-1|TRBJ1-1|.|16
CASSQSPGSGSTEAFF
TGCGCCAGCAGTCAAAGTCCCGGCAGCGGCAGCACTGAAGCTTTCTTT
>.|TRBV5-1|TRBJ2-1|TRBD2|14
CASRFSGGYNEQFF
TGCGCCAGCAGGTTTAGCGGGGGATACAATGAGCAGTTCTTC
>.|TRBV20-1|TRBJ2-5|TRBD2|15
CSARDRREGLETQYF
TGCAGTGCTAGAGATCGACGGGAGGGCCTAGAGACCCAGTACTTC
>few|TRBV7-2|TRBJ2-3|.|17
CASSLPPTVFSTDTQYF
TGTGCCAGCAGCTTACCCCCTACCGTATTTAGCACAGATACGCAGTATTTT
>few|TRBV18|TRBJ1-5|.|14
CASSPGGNNQPQHF
TGTGCCAGCTCACCAGGGGGCAACAATCAGCCCCAGCATTTT
>.|TRBV29-1|TRBJ2-1|.|13
CSVESLSYNEQFF
TGCAGCGTTGAATCTCTGTCCTACAATGAGCAGTTCTTC
>few|TRBV11-2|TRBJ2-3|TRBD2|16
CASSREPSGRLDTQYF
TGTGCCAGCAGCAGAGAACCTAGCGGGAGGTTGGATACGCAGTATTTT
>few|TRBV10-3|TRBJ2-3|.|17
CAISESGGAGGTDTQYF
TGTGCCATCAGTGAGTCAGGGGGCGCCGGGGGAACAGATACGCAGTATTTT
>few|TRBV20-1|TRBJ2-3|TRBD2|16
CSARDPGLAGGDTQYF
TGCAGTGCTAGAGACCCGGGCCTAGCGGGAGGGGATACGCAGTATTTT
>.|TRBV5-6|TRBJ2-5|.|16
CASSWGDRGREETQYF
TGTGCCAGCAGCTGGGGGGATCGGGGGAGAGAGGAGACCCAGTACTTC